The clone carrying this TCR beta chain has ten or more counts. This specimen belongs to a study of molecular identifiers for immune sequencing clone quantification. TCRdb fed the PCR reads into MiXCR, producing one record per CDR3 protein. Found here are around 100,000 distinct CDR3 sequences, under 40% of them singletons; the top ten hold about a tenth. The V end was cut by 6 bases, the J end by 8 bases, with 11 bases between. The CDR3 extends over 12 amino acids. Germline lookup yields CDR1 PRHDT and CDR2 FYEKMQ (reference sequence). The specimen sequenced was naive CD8+ T cells from blood, with Jurkat cell RNA spiked in. Sample subset: FACS-sorted CD8+CD4-CCR7+CD45RA+ naive T cells. The clonotype was recovered from a human donor in good health. Some libraries in this study had Jurkat cell RNA spiked in. The gene calls are TRBV13 and TRBJ2-4; unclear D gene. The CDR3 loop reads CASSTGRDIQYF. CDR3 in DNA: TGTGCCAGCAGTACCGGACGAGACATTCAGTACTTC.